This T cell receptor (beta chain) was identified in a study of CD8 T cells in Susac syndrome. RNA was extracted with the RNeasy kit, and a quantity of roughly 0.45 to 1 ug was reverse transcribed using random hexamers. A multiplex approach, immunoSEQ multiplex PCR, amplified TCR beta CDR3 across 54 Vbeta and 13 Jbeta. TCRdb re-analysed the immunoSEQ multiplex PCR reads in MiXCR, keeping a single row per CDR3 protein. The sample carries around 300,000 distinct CDR3 sequences, about 91% recorded once. The ends were cut back, 5 bases at V and 2 bases at J, with 15 bases in the middle. The CDR3 spans 15 residues.

The TCR was taken from a human donor with multiple sclerosis. The chain joins TRBV12-3 or TRBV12-4 to TRBJ2-5, with D perhaps TRBD1 or TRBD2 (5 bases each). Sequenced sample: CD8+ T cells from PBMCs. CDR3 DNA sequence: TGTGCCAGCAGTCCCCCCGGGACCACACAAGAGACCCAGTACTTC. This gives the protein CASSPPGTTQETQYF.